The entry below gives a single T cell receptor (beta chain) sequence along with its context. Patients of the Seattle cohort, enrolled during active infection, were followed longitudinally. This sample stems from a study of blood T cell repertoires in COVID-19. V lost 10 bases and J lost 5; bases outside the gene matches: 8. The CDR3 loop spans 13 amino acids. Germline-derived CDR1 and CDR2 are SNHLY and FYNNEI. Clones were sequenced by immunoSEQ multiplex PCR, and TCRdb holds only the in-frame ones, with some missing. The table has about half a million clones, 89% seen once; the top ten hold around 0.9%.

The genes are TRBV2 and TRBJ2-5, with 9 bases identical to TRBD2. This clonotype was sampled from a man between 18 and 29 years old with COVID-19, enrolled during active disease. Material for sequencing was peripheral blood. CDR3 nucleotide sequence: TGTGCCACCTCAGCGGGAGGCGGGGAGACCCAGTACTTC. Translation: CATSAGGGETQYF.